Listed here is a single T cell receptor (beta chain). This sample was included in a study of blood T cell repertoires in COVID-19. About the research overall: Acute and convalescent COVID-19 specimens originated in the United States, Italy and Spain. Nucleic acid was either cDNA or gDNA, and it came from T cells, B-cell-depleted T cells, or PBMCs.

Authors' methods: Amplification from reference gene primers served as the basis for estimated nucleated cell counts. The data were produced by immunoSEQ multiplex PCR, yet TCRdb's version contains in-frame clones alone and is incomplete. V, J and clone size derive from that table, while D and trimming were established from the DNA sequence. This sample yields roughly 150,000 clones, of which 80% are seen a single time; under 0.75% belongs to the top ten. CDR1 is LNHDA, CDR2 SQIVND, per germline (reference sequence). The CDR3 has 15 residues. V was cut by 4 bases and J by 5 bases, with 17 bases left in between.

The chain uses TRBV19 and TRBJ2-5; D is unresolved. Sequencing was carried out using peripheral blood. The receptor was isolated from a man in his fifties or sixties with acute or convalescent COVID-19. CDR3 nucleotide sequence: TGTGCCAGTAGTAAAGCGTCCTTAATGTTGGAGACCCAGTACTTC. Translation: CASSKASLMLETQYF.